This TCR beta chain was captured by sequencing in a study of human T cells and chemical hapten exposure. The CDR3 spans 17 residues. V lost 0 bases to trimming and J lost 4 bases; unmatched junction nucleotides: 8. TCRdb reanalysed the RACE reads using MiXCR and keeps one entry per CDR3 protein. Found here are roughly 380,000 distinct CDR3 sequences, less than 6.5% of them singletons; the top ten hold 2% to 3%. Time point meaning: pre-sensitization, week 0. Documented treatment: therapeutic diphenylcyclopropenone sensitization with weekly scalp DPC. This specimen consisted of whole blood, obtained in connection with sensitization to the hapten diphenylcyclopropenone (DPC). The origin of this receptor is a woman aged 45-60 years with alopecia areata. Some clones in this sample may be carry-over from other donors' samples. The chain links TRBV23-1 to TRBJ2-1, with 8 positions matching TRBD1. TRBV23-1 has ORF status, its function being uncertain. In DNA form, the CDR3 reads TGCGCCAGCAGTCAATCGATCAGGACAGGGTTTTACAATGAGCAGTTCTTC. Amino acids: CASSQSIRTGFYNEQFF.